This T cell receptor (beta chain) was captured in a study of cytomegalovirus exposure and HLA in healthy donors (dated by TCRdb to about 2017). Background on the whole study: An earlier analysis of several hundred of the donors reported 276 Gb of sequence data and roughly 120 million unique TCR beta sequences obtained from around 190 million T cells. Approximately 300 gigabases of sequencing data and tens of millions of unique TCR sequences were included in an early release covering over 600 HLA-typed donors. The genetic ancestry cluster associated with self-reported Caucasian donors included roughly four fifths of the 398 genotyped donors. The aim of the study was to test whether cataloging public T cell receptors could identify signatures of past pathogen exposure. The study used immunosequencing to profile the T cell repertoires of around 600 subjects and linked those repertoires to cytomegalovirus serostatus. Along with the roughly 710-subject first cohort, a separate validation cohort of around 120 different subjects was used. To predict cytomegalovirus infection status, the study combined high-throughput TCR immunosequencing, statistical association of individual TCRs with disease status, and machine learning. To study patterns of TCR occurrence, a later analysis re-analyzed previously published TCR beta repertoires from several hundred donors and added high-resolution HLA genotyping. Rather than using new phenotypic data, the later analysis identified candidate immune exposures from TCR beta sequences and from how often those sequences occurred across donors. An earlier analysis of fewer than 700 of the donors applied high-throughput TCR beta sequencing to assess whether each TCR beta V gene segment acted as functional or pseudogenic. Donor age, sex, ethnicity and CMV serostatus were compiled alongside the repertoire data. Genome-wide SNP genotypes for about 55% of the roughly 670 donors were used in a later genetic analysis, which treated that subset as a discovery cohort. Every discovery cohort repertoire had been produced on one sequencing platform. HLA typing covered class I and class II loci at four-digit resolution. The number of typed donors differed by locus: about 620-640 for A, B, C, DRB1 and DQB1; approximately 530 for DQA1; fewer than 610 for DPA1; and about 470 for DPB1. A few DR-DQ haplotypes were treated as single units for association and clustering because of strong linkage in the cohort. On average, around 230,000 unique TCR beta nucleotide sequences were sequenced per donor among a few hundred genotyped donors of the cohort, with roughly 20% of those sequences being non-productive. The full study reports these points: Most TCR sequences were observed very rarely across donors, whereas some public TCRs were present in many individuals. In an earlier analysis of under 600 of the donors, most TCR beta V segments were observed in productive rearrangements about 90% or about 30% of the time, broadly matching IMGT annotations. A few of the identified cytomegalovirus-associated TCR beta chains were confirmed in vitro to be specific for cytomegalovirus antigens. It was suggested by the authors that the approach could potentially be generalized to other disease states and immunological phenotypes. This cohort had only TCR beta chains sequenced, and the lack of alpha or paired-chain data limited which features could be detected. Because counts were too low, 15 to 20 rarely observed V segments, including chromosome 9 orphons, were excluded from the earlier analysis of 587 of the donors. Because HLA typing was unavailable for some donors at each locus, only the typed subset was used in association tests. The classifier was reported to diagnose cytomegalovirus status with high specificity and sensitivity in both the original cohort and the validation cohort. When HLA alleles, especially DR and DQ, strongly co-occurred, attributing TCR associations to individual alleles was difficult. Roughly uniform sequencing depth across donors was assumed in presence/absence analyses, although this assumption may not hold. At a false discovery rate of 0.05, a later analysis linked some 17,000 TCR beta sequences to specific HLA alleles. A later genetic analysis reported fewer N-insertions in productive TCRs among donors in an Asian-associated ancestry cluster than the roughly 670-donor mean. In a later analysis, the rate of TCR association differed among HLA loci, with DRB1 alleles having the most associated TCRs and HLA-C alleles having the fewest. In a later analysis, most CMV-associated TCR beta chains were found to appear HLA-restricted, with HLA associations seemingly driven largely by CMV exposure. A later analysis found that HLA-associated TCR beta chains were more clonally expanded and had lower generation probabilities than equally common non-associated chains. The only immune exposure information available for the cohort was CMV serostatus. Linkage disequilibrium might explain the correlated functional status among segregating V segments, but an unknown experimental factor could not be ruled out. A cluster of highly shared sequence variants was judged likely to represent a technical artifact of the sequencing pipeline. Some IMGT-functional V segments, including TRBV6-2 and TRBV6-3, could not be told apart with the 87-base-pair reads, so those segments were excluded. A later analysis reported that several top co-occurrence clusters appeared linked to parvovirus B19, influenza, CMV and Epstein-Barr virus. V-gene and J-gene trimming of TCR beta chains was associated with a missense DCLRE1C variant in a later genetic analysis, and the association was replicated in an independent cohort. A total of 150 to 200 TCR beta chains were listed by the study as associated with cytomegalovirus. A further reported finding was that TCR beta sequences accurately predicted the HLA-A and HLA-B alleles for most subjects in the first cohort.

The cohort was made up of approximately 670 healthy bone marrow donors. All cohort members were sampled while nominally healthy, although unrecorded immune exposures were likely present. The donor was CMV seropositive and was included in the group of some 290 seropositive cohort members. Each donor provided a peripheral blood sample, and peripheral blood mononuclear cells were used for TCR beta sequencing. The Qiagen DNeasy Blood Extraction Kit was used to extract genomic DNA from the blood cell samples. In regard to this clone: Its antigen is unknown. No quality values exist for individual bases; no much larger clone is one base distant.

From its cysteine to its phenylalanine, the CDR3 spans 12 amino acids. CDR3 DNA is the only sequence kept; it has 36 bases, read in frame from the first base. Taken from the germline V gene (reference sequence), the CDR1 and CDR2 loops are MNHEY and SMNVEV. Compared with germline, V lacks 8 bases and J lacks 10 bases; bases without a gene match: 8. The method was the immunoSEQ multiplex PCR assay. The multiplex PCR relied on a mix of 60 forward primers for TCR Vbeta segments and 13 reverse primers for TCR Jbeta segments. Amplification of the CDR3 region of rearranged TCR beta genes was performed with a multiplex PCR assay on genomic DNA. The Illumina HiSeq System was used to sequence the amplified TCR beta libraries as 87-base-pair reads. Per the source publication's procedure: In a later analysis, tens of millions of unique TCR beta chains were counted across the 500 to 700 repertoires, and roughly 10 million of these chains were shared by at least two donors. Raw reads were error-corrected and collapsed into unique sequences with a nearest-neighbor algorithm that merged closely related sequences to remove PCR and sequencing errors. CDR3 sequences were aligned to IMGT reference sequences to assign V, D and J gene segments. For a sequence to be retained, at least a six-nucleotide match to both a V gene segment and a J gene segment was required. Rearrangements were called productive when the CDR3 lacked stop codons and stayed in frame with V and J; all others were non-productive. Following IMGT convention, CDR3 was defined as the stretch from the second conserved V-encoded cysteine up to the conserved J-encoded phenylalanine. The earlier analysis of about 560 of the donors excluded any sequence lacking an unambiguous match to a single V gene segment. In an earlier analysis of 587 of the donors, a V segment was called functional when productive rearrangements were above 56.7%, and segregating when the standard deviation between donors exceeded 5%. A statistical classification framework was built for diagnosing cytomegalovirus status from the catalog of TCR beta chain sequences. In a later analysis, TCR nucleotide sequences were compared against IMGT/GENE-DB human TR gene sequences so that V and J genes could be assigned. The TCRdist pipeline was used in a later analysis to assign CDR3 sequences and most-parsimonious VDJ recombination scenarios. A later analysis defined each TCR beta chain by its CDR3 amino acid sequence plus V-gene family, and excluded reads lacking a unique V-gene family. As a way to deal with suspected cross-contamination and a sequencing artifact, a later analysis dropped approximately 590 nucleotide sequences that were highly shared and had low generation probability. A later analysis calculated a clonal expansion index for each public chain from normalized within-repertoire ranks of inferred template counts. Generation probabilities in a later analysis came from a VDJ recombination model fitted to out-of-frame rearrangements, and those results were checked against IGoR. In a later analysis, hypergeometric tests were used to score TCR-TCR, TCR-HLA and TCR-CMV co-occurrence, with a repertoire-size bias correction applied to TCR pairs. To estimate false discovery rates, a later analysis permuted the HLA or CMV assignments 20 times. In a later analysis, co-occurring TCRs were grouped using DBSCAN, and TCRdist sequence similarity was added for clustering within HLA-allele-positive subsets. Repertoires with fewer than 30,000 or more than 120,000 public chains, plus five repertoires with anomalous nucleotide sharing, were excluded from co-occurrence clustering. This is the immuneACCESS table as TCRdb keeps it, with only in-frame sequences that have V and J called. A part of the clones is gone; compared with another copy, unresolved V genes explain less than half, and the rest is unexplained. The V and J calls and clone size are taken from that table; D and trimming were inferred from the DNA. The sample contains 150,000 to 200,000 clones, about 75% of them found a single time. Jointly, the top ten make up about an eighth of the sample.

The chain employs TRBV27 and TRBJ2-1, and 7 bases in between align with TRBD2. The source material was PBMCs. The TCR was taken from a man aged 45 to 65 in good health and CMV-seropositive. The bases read TGTGCCAGCTCTCATCTAGCGGACGAGCAGTTCTTC. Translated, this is CASSHLADEQFF.